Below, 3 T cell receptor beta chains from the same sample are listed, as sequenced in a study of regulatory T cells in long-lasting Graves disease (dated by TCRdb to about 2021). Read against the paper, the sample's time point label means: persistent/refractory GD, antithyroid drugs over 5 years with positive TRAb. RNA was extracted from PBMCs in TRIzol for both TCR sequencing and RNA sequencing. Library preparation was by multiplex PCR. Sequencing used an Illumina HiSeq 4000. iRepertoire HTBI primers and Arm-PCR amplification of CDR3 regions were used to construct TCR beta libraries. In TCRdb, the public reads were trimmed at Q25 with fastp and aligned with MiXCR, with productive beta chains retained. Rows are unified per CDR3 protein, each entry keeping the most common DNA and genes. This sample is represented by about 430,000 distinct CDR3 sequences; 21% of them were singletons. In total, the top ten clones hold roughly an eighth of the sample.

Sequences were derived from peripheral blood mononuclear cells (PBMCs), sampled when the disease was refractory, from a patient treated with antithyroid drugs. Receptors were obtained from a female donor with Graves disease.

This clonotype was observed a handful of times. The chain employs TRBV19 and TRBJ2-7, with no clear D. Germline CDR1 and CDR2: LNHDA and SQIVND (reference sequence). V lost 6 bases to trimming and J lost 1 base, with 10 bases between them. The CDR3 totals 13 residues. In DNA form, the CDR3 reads TGTGCCAGTAGCCCATGGCGGTCCTACGAGCAGTACTTC. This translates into CASSPWRSYEQYF.

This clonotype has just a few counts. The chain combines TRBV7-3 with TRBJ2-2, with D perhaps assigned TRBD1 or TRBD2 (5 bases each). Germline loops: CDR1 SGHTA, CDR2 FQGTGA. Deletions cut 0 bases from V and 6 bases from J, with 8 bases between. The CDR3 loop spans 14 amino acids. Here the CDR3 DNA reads TGTGCCAGCAGCTTAACCGGGGCGGCCGGGGAGCTGTTTTTT. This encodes CASSLTGAAGELFF.

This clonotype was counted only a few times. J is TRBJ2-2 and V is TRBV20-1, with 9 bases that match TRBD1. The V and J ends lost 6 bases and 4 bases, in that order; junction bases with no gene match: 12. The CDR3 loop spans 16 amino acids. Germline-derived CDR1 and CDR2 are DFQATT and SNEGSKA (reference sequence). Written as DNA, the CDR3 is TGCAGTGCACAAGTCCCGGGACAGGGTCGCACCGGGGAGCTGTTTTTT. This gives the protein CSAQVPGQGRTGELFF.